Listed below are T cell receptor beta chains from one sample, sequenced in a study of T cell responses to AZD1222 COVID-19 vaccine. Method: immunoSEQ multiplex PCR; TCRdb's copy keeps in-frame clones and lacks some. The repertoire has 30,000 to 35,000 clones, 75% to 80% of them found once; the top ten carry around 4.5%. The input for sequencing was peripheral blood, taken 28 days after the second AZD1222 dose. These receptors came from an adult who received the AZD1222 COVID-19 vaccine. Both conserved end residues are part of each CDR3. The D gene is left open where the match is weak. Only some rows state a clone size, as once, few, many or a class for expanded clones.

clone size | J gene | V gene | D gene | CDR3 protein | CDR3 DNA
. | TRBJ1-1 | TRBV28 | . | CASPNPLIYNTEAFF | TGTGCCAGCCCAAATCCCCTTATATACAACACTGAAGCTTTCTTT
. | TRBJ1-5 | TRBV2 | . | CASREQGSGLNQPQHF | TGTGCCAGCAGAGAACAGGGAAGTGGGTTGAATCAGCCCCAGCATTTT
. | TRBJ1-5 | TRBV28 | . | CASSLWGPSNQPQHF | TGTGCCAGCAGTTTATGGGGGCCCAGCAATCAGCCCCAGCATTTT
few | TRBJ1-1 | TRBV7-6 | TRBD1 | CASSLVDWTGPQNTEAFF | TGTGCCAGCAGCTTAGTTGACTGGACAGGTCCACAAAACACTGAAGCTTTCTTT
few | TRBJ2-7 | TRBV5-6 | TRBD2 | CASSLASGGAARYEQYF | TGTGCCAGCAGCTTGGCTAGCGGGGGGGCGGCTCGGTACGAGCAGTACTTC
few | TRBJ1-6 | TRBV18 | TRBD1 | CASFLTGTGFSPLHF | TGTGCCAGCTTCCTGACCGGGACAGGGTTCTCACCCCTCCACTTT
. | TRBJ2-3 | TRBV4-2 | TRBD2 | CASSRGSPGLVSTDTQYF | TGTGCCAGCAGCCGGGGGAGCCCGGGACTAGTCAGCACAGATACGCAGTATTTT
. | TRBJ1-2 | TRBV6-5 | . | CASSYLASYGYTF | TGTGCCAGCAGTTACTTAGCATCCTATGGCTACACCTTC
. | TRBJ1-4 | TRBV6-1 | TRBD1 | CASSVRQGVGTEKLFF | TGTGCCAGCAGTGTCCGACAGGGGGTCGGAACTGAAAAACTGTTTTTT
. | TRBJ1-2 | TRBV5-1 | TRBD1 | CASSLGGTENYGYTF | TGCGCCAGCAGCTTGGGCGGGACAGAAAACTATGGCTACACCTTC
. | TRBJ2-5 | TRBV21-1 | . | CASSKARGGGAETQYF | TGTGCCAGCAGCAAAGCTCGTGGCGGGGGGGCAGAGACCCAGTACTTC
. | TRBJ1-3 | TRBV28 | . | CASSLWGTLGNTIYF | TGTGCCAGCAGTTTATGGGGGACACTCGGAAACACCATATATTTT
few | TRBJ2-2 | TRBV7-9 | . | CATQHRDRGELFF | TGTGCCACTCAGCACCGGGATAGGGGGGAGCTGTTTTTT
once | TRBJ1-4 | TRBV5-8 | . | CASSFGVGDEKLFF | TGTGCCAGCAGCTTCGGGGTCGGGGATGAAAAACTGTTTTTT
few | TRBJ1-6 | TRBV5-5 | . | CASSLGARATNSPLHF | TGTGCCAGCAGCTTGGGGGCGAGGGCCACTAATTCACCCCTCCACTTT
. | TRBJ2-1 | TRBV11-2 | . | CASSPRQNNEQFF | TGTGCCAGCAGCCCACGGCAGAACAATGAGCAGTTCTTC
. | TRBJ1-3 | TRBV28 | . | CASSSGTSGTIYF | TGTGCCAGCAGTTCCGGGACGTCAGGCACCATATATTTT
. | TRBJ2-1 | TRBV28 | . | CASSTGLTGNEQFF | TGTGCCAGCAGTACCGGACTAACAGGCAATGAGCAGTTCTTC
few | TRBJ1-6 | TRBV9 | . | CASSERDTISPLHF | TGTGCCAGCAGCGAGAGGGACACAATTTCACCCCTCCACTTT
once | TRBJ2-2 | TRBV11-3 | . | CASSPTPSISTGELFF | TGTGCCAGCAGCCCAACCCCCAGCATCTCCACCGGGGAGCTGTTTTTT
. | TRBJ2-2 | TRBV5-1 | TRBD1 | CASSGQGAGTGELFF | TGCGCCAGCAGCGGACAGGGGGCGGGCACCGGGGAGCTGTTTTTT
. | TRBJ1-2 | TRBV18 | . | CASSPIETERENGYTF | TGTGCCAGCTCACCTATCGAAACAGAGAGAGAGAATGGCTACACCTTC
. | TRBJ2-3 | TRBV7-2 | . | CASSLGAYTQYF | TGTGCCAGCAGCTTAGGGGCCTATACGCAGTATTTT
. | TRBJ2-3 | TRBV18 | TRBD2 | CASSPERGSTDTQYF | TGTGCCAGCTCACCCGAGCGGGGGAGCACAGATACGCAGTATTTT
. | TRBJ2-7 | TRBV12-3/TRBV12-4 | . | CASSTGKYEQYF | TGTGCCAGCAGTACCGGGAAGTACGAGCAGTACTTC
. | TRBJ1-6 | TRBV7-9 | . | CASSGGKRNSPLHF | TGTGCCAGCAGCGGAGGGAAGAGGAATTCACCCCTCCACTTT
. | TRBJ1-5 | TRBV28 | . | CASSLFYQPQHF | TGTGCCAGCAGTTTATTCTATCAGCCCCAGCATTTT
. | TRBJ2-1 | TRBV9 | TRBD2 | CASSSTTGTSRHNEQFF | TGTGCCAGCAGCTCTACGACCGGGACTAGCAGACACAATGAGCAGTTCTTC
. | TRBJ2-5 | TRBV18 | . | CASSPDGQGNRKTQYF | TGTGCCAGCTCACCAGACGGCCAGGGGAATCGGAAGACCCAGTACTTC
. | TRBJ2-2 | TRBV20-1 | TRBD1 | CSASFQGATGELFF | TGCAGTGCTAGTTTCCAGGGGGCCACCGGGGAGCTGTTTTTT
. | TRBJ2-2 | TRBV5-5 | . | CASSPFTGELFF | TGTGCCAGCAGCCCGTTTACCGGGGAGCTGTTTTTT
. | TRBJ2-6 | TRBV28 | . | CASSGDSFGSGANVLTF | TGTGCCAGCAGCGGGGACTCTTTCGGCTCTGGGGCCAACGTCCTGACTTTC